The 21 T cell receptor beta chains presented below share a single source sample, sequenced in a study of shared clonotypes between healthy human individuals. The protocol was immunoSEQ multiplex PCR, while the TCRdb copy is restricted to in-frame clones and leaves out a portion. The table includes roughly 1 million clones, around 82% detected once. Sample: memory CD4+ T cells from PBMCs. Subset noted: CD45RA-negative fraction. The receptor source for this set is a young man in good health. Some clones in this sample may be carry-over from other donors' samples.

The chain carries TRBV5-1 and TRBJ1-4, with 9 positions matching TRBD1. Trimming cost V 5 bases and J 8 bases; bases outside gene matches: 7. The CDR3 length is 14 residues. Germline CDR1 is SGHRS and CDR2 is YFSETQ. The CDR3 spells CASRLTGGEEKLFF. The DNA for the CDR3 is TGCGCCAGCAGACTGACAGGGGGAGAGGAAAAACTGTTTTTT.

This clone was counted at least ten times. This chain uses TRBV2 with TRBJ2-1; TRBD1 matches at 12 bases. The germline V gene encodes CDR1 SNHLY and CDR2 FYNNEI. CDR3 size: 15 residues. V dropped 4 bases and J dropped 6; count of bases not matched to a gene: 4. The CDR3 reads CASSAGTGGFNEQFF. The CDR3, as DNA: TGTGCCAGCAGTGCCGGGACAGGGGGCTTCAATGAGCAGTTCTTC.

The chain employs TRBV27 and TRBJ1-1; D is possibly TRBD1 (5 bases). This CDR3 has 12 amino acids. V shed 9 bases and J shed 5 bases, with 13 bases lying between them. Germline V gene sequence: CDR1 MNHEY, CDR2 SMNVEV (reference sequence). The CDR3 protein is CARKQVPTEAFF. CDR3 sequence (DNA): TGTGCCAGAAAACAGGTTCCAACTGAAGCTTTCTTT.

This rearrangement joins TRBV2 to TRBJ2-2, with 12 bases that match TRBD2. Looked up from germline, CDR1 is SNHLY and CDR2 is FYNNEI. V lost 4 bases and J lost 5; bases outside the gene matches: 11. CDR3 length equals 18 residues. The CDR3 DNA reads as TGTGCCAGCAGTGCCGGTACGGGACTAGCGGGTTGGACCGGGGAGCTGTTTTTT. Its translation: CASSAGTGLAGWTGELFF.

V and J are TRBV5-1 and TRBJ2-1; TRBD2 matches at 11 bases. CDR3 length: 16 amino acids. With 3 bases clipped from V and 5 bases from J, the junction kept 7 bases outside the gene matches. Germline CDR1 and CDR2: SGHRS and YFSETQ. The DNA of the CDR3 is TGCGCCAGCAGCTGGGATACTAGCGGGAGAAACAATGAGCAGTTCTTC. It is translated as CASSWDTSGRNNEQFF.

Turning to this clone: This may be a read error: a much more frequent sequence differs by one nucleotide. Additional DNA sequences in this sample encode the identical CDR3. V and J are TRBV7-2 and TRBJ2-7; TRBD2 aligns across 12 bases. Trimming took 5 bases from V and 0 from J; bases not matched to a gene: 2. The CDR3 length is 15 residues. Germline V CDR1 and CDR2: SGHTA, FQGNSA. The CDR3 loop reads CASSTTSGSSYEQYF. The CDR3 bases are TGTGCCAGCAGCACGACTAGCGGGAGCTCCTACGAGCAGTACTTC.

This chain links TRBV9 with TRBJ2-2; 8 bases match TRBD2. The V gene end was trimmed by 2 bases and the J gene end by 4 bases; junction bases not matched to a gene: 13. In germline, CDR1 is SGDLS, CDR2 YYNGEE. The CDR3 has 18 amino acids. CDR3 residues: CASSVDLAGGRLTGELFF. The CDR3 DNA reads TGTGCCAGCAGCGTGGATCTAGCGGGCGGTCGCCTCACCGGGGAGCTGTTTTTT.

The chain is built from TRBV5-6 and TRBJ2-2; no clear D. Per the germline V gene, CDR1 is SGHDT and CDR2 is YYEEEE. This CDR3 spans 15 amino acids. The V and J ends lost 2 bases and 4 bases respectively, with 12 bases between them. The CDR3 nucleotides read TGTGCCAGCAGCTTTAGGTTCGCTGGCACCGGGGAGCTGTTTTTT. It yields the protein CASSFRFAGTGELFF.

The chain joins TRBV2 to TRBJ2-1, with 10 positions matching TRBD2. Per the germline V gene, CDR1 is SNHLY and CDR2 is FYNNEI. This CDR3 is 16 amino acids long. J gave up 7 bases and V 7 bases, and 13 bases lay outside the gene matches. The CDR3 bases are TGTGCCAGCATCTTGGAGGGGCTAGCGGGGGCGAATGAGCAGTTCTTC. It codes for CASILEGLAGANEQFF.

This chain uses TRBV18 with TRBJ2-1, with D hard to call. The V gene's germline CDR1 is KGHSH and CDR2 LQKENI. This CDR3 contains 13 residues. V was shortened by 2 bases and J by 4 bases, with 6 bases between the two germline ends. The chain's CDR3 is CASSPGVYNEQFF. The CDR3, as DNA: TGTGCCAGCTCACCAGGAGTATACAATGAGCAGTTCTTC.

This clone has just a few counts. The CDR3 DNA is TGCGCCAGCAGCGCCAACTCAGCGAACACTGAAGCTTTCTTT. Translating it yields CASSANSANTEAFF. The chain is built from TRBV5-1 and TRBJ1-1; D gene unclear. This CDR3 contains 14 residues. Germline CDR1 SGHRS, CDR2 YFSETQ. V was trimmed by 4 bases and J by 1 base, leaving 11 bases between them. Full variable domain (outside the CDR3, taken from reference TRBV5-1 and TRBJ1-1): KAGVTQTPRYLIKTRGQQVTLSCSPISGHRSVSWYQQTPGQGLQFLFEYFSETQRNKGNFPGRFSGRQFSNSRSEMNVSTLELGDSALYLCASSANSANTEAFFGQGTRLTVV.

This sequence joins TRBV28 and TRBJ1-2; 9 nucleotides align to TRBD1. J lost 8 bases, V lost 3 bases, and 7 bases had no gene match. Germline CDR1 MDHEN, CDR2 SYDVKM. The CDR3 length is 14 residues. The CDR3 DNA is TGTGCCAGCAGTTTGCCACAGGGGGCGCGAGGCTACACCTTC. Protein: CASSLPQGARGYTF.

The CDR3 nucleotides are TGTGCCAGCAGCCCCCGGACAGGGTTGTCCTACGAGCAGTACTTC. Encoded protein: CASSPRTGLSYEQYF. The chain carries TRBV9 and TRBJ2-7, with 8 bases identical to TRBD1. Germline V lookup: CDR1 SGDLS, CDR2 YYNGEE. This CDR3 has 15 amino acids. V shed 4 bases and J 1 base; nucleotides not matched to a gene: 7.

The chain uses TRBV28 and TRBJ2-7; D possibly matches TRBD1 or TRBD2 (5 bases each). Per the germline V gene, CDR1 is MDHEN and CDR2 is SYDVKM. With 3 bases removed from V and 5 bases from J, the gap between germline ends came to 11 bases. The CDR3 has 13 amino acids. The CDR3 reads CASSLQGRNEQYF. DNA for the CDR3: TGTGCCAGCAGTTTGCAGGGACGGAACGAGCAGTACTTC. Variable domain in full (rest from reference TRBV28 and TRBJ2-7): DVKVTQSSRYLVKRTGEKVFLECVQDMDHENMFWYRQDPGLGLRLIYFSYDVKMKEKGDIPEGYSVSREKKERFSLILESASTNQTSMYLCASSLQGRNEQYFGPGTRLTVT.

The V call is TRBV28, the J call TRBJ2-1, with 9 bases matching TRBD1. The J segment lost 4 bases and the V segment lost 3 bases, leaving 10 bases of the junction unmatched. CDR1 and CDR2 from the germline V gene are MDHEN and SYDVKM. The CDR3 is made up of 17 amino acids. In DNA, the CDR3 is TGTGCCAGCAGTTTCTTACCGGGACAGGGCTCATACAATGAGCAGTTCTTC. Translation: CASSFLPGQGSYNEQFF. The full variable domain, its missing parts supplied by reference TRBV28 and TRBJ2-1, is DVKVTQSSRYLVKRTGEKVFLECVQDMDHENMFWYRQDPGLGLRLIYFSYDVKMKEKGDIPEGYSVSREKKERFSLILESASTNQTSMYLCASSFLPGQGSYNEQFFGPGTRLTVL.

The chain links TRBV5-1 to TRBJ2-1; 10 nucleotides align to TRBD2. V was clipped by 0 bases and J by 7 bases; unmatched bases: 7. The V gene's germline CDR1 is SGHRS and CDR2 YFSETQ. The CDR3 spans 16 residues. CDR3 nucleotides: TGCGCCAGCAGCTTGGAATTAGCGGGAGGTGGAAATGAGCAGTTCTTC. It codes for CASSLELAGGGNEQFF.

J is TRBJ2-6 and V is TRBV6-1, with D perhaps matching TRBD1 (6 bases). The V gene lost 3 bases and the J gene lost 1 base, with 16 bases spanning the gap. Germline V gene lookup returns CDR1 MNHNS and CDR2 SASEGT. The length of the CDR3 is 18 residues. DNA for the CDR3: TGTGCCAGCAGTGATGTTTCCTCAGGGGCTTCTGGGGCCAACGTCCTGACTTTC. As protein: CASSDVSSGASGANVLTF.

V and J are TRBV7-2 and TRBJ2-7; a weak D match, TRBD1 (6 bases). V lost 7 bases and J lost 5, with 24 bases in between. The length of the CDR3 is 16 residues. CDR1 SGHTA and CDR2 FQGNSA come from the germline V gene. CDR3 amino acids: CASNRDGGRERNEQYF. Written as DNA, the CDR3 is TGTGCCAGCAACAGAGATGGGGGCAGGGAACGCAACGAGCAGTACTTC.

The gene calls are TRBV18 and TRBJ1-2; perhaps TRBD1 as D (5 bases). Germline CDR1 and CDR2: KGHSH and LQKENI. Deletions cut 0 bases from V and 3 bases from J, with 17 bases between. The CDR3 covers 17 residues. The CDR3 region is CASSPPNRGSVDYGYTF. The CDR3 DNA is TGTGCCAGCTCACCACCGAACCGGGGCAGTGTGGACTATGGCTACACCTTC. The full variable domain, its missing parts supplied by reference TRBV18 and TRBJ1-2, is NAGVMQNPRHLVRRRGQEARLRCSPMKGHSHVYWYRQLPEEGLKFMVYLQKENIIDESGMPKERFSAEFPKEGPSILRIQQVVRGDSAAYFCASSPPNRGSVDYGYTFGSGTRLTVV.

This clone turned up a few times. The rearrangement uses TRBV5-1 and TRBJ2-5, with D maybe TRBD2 (6 bases). Germline lookup yields CDR1 SGHRS and CDR2 YFSETQ. V was cut by 0 bases and J by 3 bases, with 12 bases left in between. The CDR3 length is 15 residues. The CDR3 loop reads CASSLGGGAEETQYF. CDR3 in DNA: TGCGCCAGCAGCTTGGGCGGCGGGGCTGAAGAGACCCAGTACTTC.

This chain connects TRBV6-6 to TRBJ1-1; D remains unclear. The CDR3 spans 13 residues. The germline gives CDR1 MNHNY, CDR2 SVGAGI (reference sequence). V dropped 6 bases and J dropped 0 bases, with 8 bases sitting between them. This CDR3 is CASRKTLNTEAFF. CDR3 bases: TGTGCCAGCAGGAAGACACTGAACACTGAAGCTTTCTTT.